The 28 T cell receptor beta chains given below trace back to one sample, sequenced in a study of T cells in Graves' hyperthyroidism and ophthalmopathy. Researchers amplified the TCR beta CDR3 regions from RNA transcripts. First-round RT-PCR of the TCR CDR3 relied on the HTBI primer set. From the multiplex PCR reads, TCRdb called clonotypes with MiXCR, one entry per CDR3 protein. The repertoire has approximately 520,000 distinct CDR3 sequences, approximately 24% of them found once; the top ten carry about 11%. Sequenced sample: blood. The receptors were sampled from a woman aged 30 to 39 with Graves' ophthalmopathy.

This clonotype appeared many times. This chain connects TRBV15 to TRBJ1-2; 7 nucleotides match TRBD1. The CDR3 has 13 amino acids. The V gene end was trimmed by 4 bases and the J gene end by 7 bases; junction bases not matched to a gene: 6. CDR1 and CDR2 from the germline V gene are LNHNV and YYDKDF (reference sequence). This CDR3 is CATSNRQGGGYTF. CDR3 DNA: TGTGCCACCAGCAACCGACAGGGAGGTGGCTACACCTTC.

This clonotype was detected ten times or more. J is TRBJ2-5 and V is TRBV20-1; D perhaps matches TRBD2 (5 bases). Germline V CDR1 and CDR2: DFQATT, SNEGSKA (reference sequence). This CDR3 is built from 15 residues. The V gene lost 3 bases and the J gene lost 3 bases, with 17 bases spanning the gap. The CDR3 DNA is TGCAGTGCTAGGGACTCGGCGGGTCTGGAAGAGACCCAGTACTTC. Translated, it gives CSARDSAGLEETQYF.

The chain links TRBV5-1 to TRBJ2-7, with a weak D call TRBD1 (6 bases). The CDR3 runs 16 residues. The V gene's germline CDR1 is SGHRS and CDR2 YFSETQ. Trimming pared 3 bases from V and 4 bases from J, leaving 20 bases between. CDR3 in amino acids: CASSSLSNRETYEQYF. The CDR3 DNA is TGCGCCAGCAGCTCGCTTTCGAACAGGGAAACGTACGAGCAGTACTTC.

This clonotype was counted a few times. This chain links TRBV7-6 with TRBJ2-5; tentatively, D is TRBD1 or TRBD2 (5 bases each). V shed 2 bases and J shed 4 bases, with 11 bases lying between them. There are 14 residues in the CDR3. From germline, CDR1 is SGHVS and CDR2 FNYEAQ. This CDR3 reads CASSLRGAVETQYF. For the CDR3, the DNA is TGTGCCAGCAGCTTACGGGGCGCGGTAGAGACCCAGTACTTC.

At least ten counts were recorded for this clonotype. The chain uses TRBV12-3 or TRBV12-4 and TRBJ2-5; 10 nucleotides match TRBD2. The CDR3 loop spans 15 amino acids. V was pared by 4 bases and J by 4 bases, with 6 bases of the junction left unmatched. CDR3 DNA: TGTGCCAGCAGTTCCCTAGCGGGGGTTGGAGAGACCCAGTACTTC. Translation gives CASSSLAGVGETQYF.

In this sample, this clonotype turned up once. This chain connects TRBV20-1 to TRBJ2-7, with 7 positions matching TRBD2. The V gene's germline CDR1 is DFQATT and CDR2 SNEGSKA (reference sequence). This CDR3 has 11 amino acids. CDR3 residues: CRAAGDHEQYF. The CDR3 nucleotides read TGCAGGGCTGCGGGAGACCACGAGCAGTACTTC.

The chain uses TRBV7-8 and TRBJ2-5, with a tentative D call TRBD1 (5 bases). There are 15 residues in the CDR3. V dropped 5 bases and J dropped 5 bases, with 18 bases sitting between them. From germline, CDR1 is SGHVS and CDR2 FQNEAQ. The CDR3 nucleotides are TGTGCCAGCAGCCTCAGACAGTTTAATCGGGAGACCCAGTACTTC. Protein: CASSLRQFNRETQYF.

In this sample, this clonotype turned up many times. This chain connects TRBV29-1 to TRBJ1-2; the D is unclear. The V end was cut by 0 bases, the J end by 3 bases, with 8 bases between. Germline V gene lookup returns CDR1 SQVTM and CDR2 ANQGSEA. The CDR3 spans 13 residues. As DNA, the CDR3 is TGCAGCGTTGAAGATCAAGGAGACTATGGCTACACCTTC. Residues: CSVEDQGDYGYTF.

This clonotype appeared a few times. V is TRBV5-8 and J is TRBJ2-5, with TRBD2 as a possible D gene (6 bases). V lost 0 bases, J lost 1 base, and 10 bases lay in between. The CDR3 runs 15 residues. Per germline, CDR1 SGHTS and CDR2 YDEGEE. In DNA form, the CDR3 reads TGTGCCAGCAGCTTGGCCGGGACTTCCCAAGAGACCCAGTACTTC. It codes for CASSLAGTSQETQYF.

This clonotype has a handful of counts. This may stem from a read error, because a much larger clone lies one nucleotide away. As DNA, the CDR3 is TGTGCCAGCAGCGCCGGGGTCGGAGTGATTCAAGAGACCCAGGACTTC. This sequence encodes CASSAGVGVIQETQDF. The chain is built from TRBV9 and TRBJ2-5, with D tentatively TRBD2 (5 bases). Germline CDR1 reads SGDLS; CDR2 reads YYNGEE. CDR3 length equals 16 residues.

At least ten counts were recorded for this clonotype. The V gene is TRBV12-3 or TRBV12-4, the J gene TRBJ2-2; 13 nucleotides match TRBD2. This CDR3 has 18 amino acids. V was clipped by 6 bases and J by 1 base; unmatched bases: 8. CDR3 sequence reads: CASRPGLAGAENTGELFF. Written as DNA, the CDR3 is TGTGCCAGCAGACCCGGACTAGCGGGGGCCGAGAACACCGGGGAGCTGTTTTTT.

At least ten counts were recorded for this clonotype. The chain uses TRBV28 and TRBJ1-2; 9 positions match TRBD1. The V segment lost 6 bases and the J segment 9 bases; nucleotides outside the gene matches: 8. This CDR3 region has 13 residues. CDR1 is MDHEN and CDR2 is SYDVKM in the germline V gene. CDR3: CASSNRGLWSYTF. In DNA, the CDR3 is TGTGCCAGCAGCAACAGGGGGCTGTGGAGCTACACCTTC.

This clonotype came up many times. This may be a read error, as it is one base from a much larger clone. The V call is TRBV2, the J call TRBJ1-2, with 9 bases that match TRBD1. The CDR3 spans 14 residues. The germline V gene encodes CDR1 SNHLY and CDR2 FYNNEI. V was clipped by 6 bases and J by 3 bases; unmatched bases: 5. CDR3 residues: CASSLQGADYGYTF. The CDR3 DNA reads as TGTGCCAGCAGCTTACAGGGGGCGGACTATGGCTACACCTTC.

This clonotype was observed many times. J is TRBJ2-5 and V is TRBV15; D ambiguous. The CDR3 spans 15 residues. CDR1 is LNHNV, CDR2 YYDKDF, per germline (reference sequence). The V end lost 8 bases, the J end lost 5 bases, and 21 bases lay between the germline ends. DNA of the CDR3: TGTGCCACCTCAACACCGGGCCTTGGAGCGGAGACCCAGTACTTC. This translates into CATSTPGLGAETQYF.

This chain uses TRBV28 with TRBJ2-7; 14 bases align to TRBD2. The V and J ends lost 5 bases and 6 bases, in that order; junction bases with no gene match: 6. This CDR3 spans 15 amino acids. Per the germline V gene, CDR1 is MDHEN and CDR2 is SYDVKM. CDR3 DNA: TGTGCCAGCAGTACGGGACTAGCGGGAGTTTTCGAGCAGTACTTC. Translating it yields CASSTGLAGVFEQYF.

The rearrangement uses TRBV6-5 and TRBJ2-3; D is possibly TRBD1 (5 bases). The germline V and J ends were trimmed by 0 bases and 2 bases, with 9 bases remaining between them. This CDR3 spans 15 amino acids. The germline CDR1 and CDR2 sequences are MNHEY and SVGAGI. The CDR3 bases are TGTGCCAGCAGTTACTCACAGGCCCCCACAGATACGCAGTATTTT. Protein: CASSYSQAPTDTQYF.

This clonotype has at least ten counts. The rearrangement uses TRBV5-5 and TRBJ2-5, with D tentatively TRBD2 (6 bases). Germline V CDR1 and CDR2: SGHKS, YYEKEE (reference sequence). The CDR3 spans 14 residues. V lost 0 bases, J lost 6 bases, and 12 bases lay in between. This chain's CDR3 is CASSLGGTVKTQYF. CDR3 bases: TGTGCCAGCAGCTTGGGGGGGACTGTAAAGACCCAGTACTTC.

This chain connects TRBV28 to TRBJ2-2; 9 nucleotides match TRBD1. Trimming cost V 6 bases and J 3 bases; bases outside gene matches: 8. The CDR3 extends over 16 amino acids. Germline assignment: CDR1 MDHEN and CDR2 SYDVKM. The CDR3 is CASRSPGQGYTGELFF. The CDR3 DNA reads as TGTGCCAGCAGGTCCCCGGGACAGGGCTACACCGGGGAGCTGTTTTTT.

This clonotype was picked up many times. The chain links TRBV9 to TRBJ1-2; D gene unclear. The CDR3 is 12 residues long. Germline V gene sequence: CDR1 SGDLS, CDR2 YYNGEE. The V end was cut by 0 bases, the J end by 7 bases, with 7 bases between. The CDR3 DNA sequence: TGTGCCAGCAGCGTAGAAGGGTTTGGCTACACCTTC. Residues: CASSVEGFGYTF.

The table lists this clonotype with many counts. The chain carries TRBV27 and TRBJ2-7; 11 nucleotides align to TRBD1. CDR1 is MNHEY and CDR2 is SMNVEV in the germline V gene (reference sequence). The J segment lost 7 bases and the V segment lost 0 bases, leaving 5 bases of the junction unmatched. The CDR3 contains 15 residues. CDR3 DNA: TGTGCCAGCAGTTTATCGGGACAGGGGGGGGGTGAGCAGTACTTC. Amino acids: CASSLSGQGGGEQYF.

This rearrangement joins TRBV28 to TRBJ2-5; no reliable D call. V was clipped by 4 bases and J by 5 bases, with 17 bases between them. This CDR3 region has 15 residues. In germline, CDR1 is MDHEN, CDR2 SYDVKM. The CDR3 DNA reads as TGTGCCAGCAGTTCTACCCGCCGATACGGGGAGACCCAGTACTTC. Its protein product is CASSSTRRYGETQYF.

This chain connects TRBV12-3 or TRBV12-4 to TRBJ1-1, with D maybe TRBD1 (5 bases). CDR3 length equals 13 residues. Trimming pared 2 bases from V and 10 bases from J, leaving 14 bases between. CDR3 DNA: TGTGCCAGCAGTTTATGGGGCTCCCGAGGAGCTTTCTTT. This translates into CASSLWGSRGAFF.

This clonotype was counted at least ten times. The gene calls are TRBV5-1 and TRBJ2-2; 11 bases map to TRBD1. With 4 bases clipped from V and 3 bases from J, the junction kept 5 bases outside the gene matches. CDR1 is SGHRS, CDR2 YFSETQ, per germline. The CDR3 sequence is 16 residues long. In DNA, the CDR3 is TGCGCCAGCAGCCCGGACAGGGGGCTCTACACCGGGGAGCTGTTTTTT. Protein sequence: CASSPDRGLYTGELFF.

Worth noting for this clonotype: In this CDR3 the conserved last residue, phenylalanine or tryptophan, is missing, so a read error is likely. The chain is built from TRBV5-1 and TRBJ1-1; a possible D gene is TRBD1 (6 bases). This CDR3 has 14 amino acids. Germline lookup yields CDR1 SGHRS and CDR2 YFSETQ. V shed 1 base and J shed 1 base, with 8 bases lying between them. The CDR3 nucleotides read TGCGCCAGCAGCTTGATAGGGGGGAACACTGAAGCTTTCGTT. Translated, it gives CASSLIGGNTEAFV.

The sample holds many counts of this clonotype. This sequence joins TRBV11-2 and TRBJ2-2, with D hard to call. CDR3 size: 15 residues. The germline V gene encodes CDR1 SGHAT and CDR2 FQNNGV. V shed 1 base and J shed 1 base, with 7 bases lying between them. As DNA, the CDR3 is TGTGCCAGCAGCTTAGTTTCGGAGAACACCGGGGAGCTGTTTTTT. Amino acids: CASSLVSENTGELFF.

This clonotype was counted a few times. This rearrangement joins TRBV25-1 to TRBJ1-2; TRBD1 agrees at 8 bases. The germline gives CDR1 MGHDK, CDR2 SYGVNS. This CDR3 has 14 residues. V trimming: 4 bases; J trimming: 3 bases; junction bases outside the gene matches: 4. CDR3 bases: TGTGCCAGCAGTGGGGACAGGTCCGACTATGGCTACACCTTC. Translation gives CASSGDRSDYGYTF.

This rearrangement joins TRBV28 to TRBJ1-5, with D possibly being TRBD1 (5 bases). Per germline, CDR1 MDHEN and CDR2 SYDVKM. This CDR3 is 14 amino acids long. The V gene lost 5 bases and the J gene lost 2 bases, with 10 bases spanning the gap. DNA of the CDR3: TGTGCCAGCAGTGGAAGGGACCGCAATCAGCCCCAGCATTTT. It encodes CASSGRDRNQPQHF.

This clonotype was detected only a few times. The chain employs TRBV7-3 and TRBJ2-5, with TRBD1 matching 7 bases. The CDR3 runs to 15 residues. Unmatched junction bases numbered 11, after V lost 5 bases and J lost 5 bases. Germline V gene data show CDR1 as SGHTA and CDR2 as FQGTGA. This chain's CDR3 is CASSPRDSGRETQYF. CDR3 bases: TGTGCCAGCAGCCCCCGGGACAGCGGAAGGGAGACCCAGTACTTC.